Following are 2 T cell receptor beta chains from one sample sequenced in a study of blood T cells in healthy people across ages. A second PCR, run for about 7 to 11 cycles, used a sample-barcoded 5' primer plus a J-beta primer mix. MiXCR, run by TCRdb on the 5' RACE reads, gives a single entry per CDR3 protein. Among about 780,000 distinct CDR3 sequences listed, 46% were seen once. The sample taken for sequencing was blood. The receptors were gathered from an elderly man in good health.

This rearrangement joins TRBV5-1 to TRBJ2-3; D assignment may be TRBD1 or TRBD2 (5 bases each). Germline values: CDR1 SGHRS, CDR2 YFSETQ. V dropped 3 bases and J dropped 10 bases, with 12 bases sitting between them. This CDR3 region has 12 residues. As DNA, the CDR3 is TGCGCCAGCAGCTCCTCGGTGGGGGCGCAGTATTTT. Translating it yields CASSSSVGAQYF. The full variable domain, in which reference TRBV5-1 and TRBJ2-3 provide the parts outside the CDR3, is KAGVTQTPRYLIKTRGQQVTLSCSPISGHRSVSWYQQTPGQGLQFLFEYFSETQRNKGNFPGRFSGRQFSNSRSEMNVSTLELGDSALYLCASSSSVGAQYFGPGTRLTVL.

This chain connects TRBV18 to TRBJ2-6; no definite D call. The CDR3 is 19 residues long. With 2 bases removed from V and 2 bases from J, the gap between germline ends came to 19 bases. CDR1 KGHSH and CDR2 LQKENI come from the germline V gene. CDR3 DNA sequence: TGTGCCAGCTCACCATCAGTTTTCAGGCTTGGTGCTGGGGCCAACGTCCTGACTTTC. Translation: CASSPSVFRLGAGANVLTF.